These 26 T cell receptor beta chains were all obtained from the same sample, sequenced in a study of cytomegalovirus exposure and HLA in healthy donors. The PCR employed 60 Vbeta primers together with 13 Jbeta primers. Libraries were prepared by immunoSEQ multiplex PCR; TCRdb keeps only in-frame clonotypes and omits some of them. The sample comprises about 150,000 clones, approximately 86% of which are singletons, and 5.5% to 8.5% rests with the top ten. The sample was PBMCs. These receptors were collected from a woman aged 50 to 60 in good health and CMV-seropositive.

The chain recombines TRBV5-4 with TRBJ2-3, with 7 bases aligning to TRBD2. CDR3 length: 15 residues. V was pared by 7 bases and J by 2 bases, with 10 bases of the junction left unmatched. Per germline, CDR1 SGHNT and CDR2 YYREEE (reference sequence). CDR3 loop: CASPPAGEDTDTQYF. The CDR3 region has the DNA TGTGCCAGCCCCCCGGCGGGGGAGGACACAGATACGCAGTATTTT.

The chain couples TRBV2 to TRBJ1-3, with D possibly being TRBD1 (5 bases). In germline, CDR1 is SNHLY, CDR2 FYNNEI. The CDR3 is 14 residues long. The CDR3 sequence is CAGRGSAKGGTIYF. CDR3 nucleotides: TGTGCGGGGCGTGGGTCGGCAAAGGGCGGCACCATATATTTT.

This clone has more than one count but fewer than ten. The chain recombines TRBV5-1 with TRBJ1-2; D is possibly TRBD1 (6 bases). Germline V gene lookup returns CDR1 SGHRS and CDR2 YFSETQ. V lost 0 bases to trimming and J lost 6 bases, with 12 bases between them. This CDR3 is 14 amino acids long. CDR3 loop: CASSLAAAGDGYTF. The CDR3 DNA reads as TGCGCCAGCAGCTTGGCAGCGGCAGGGGATGGCTACACCTTC.

The V gene is TRBV7-3, the J gene TRBJ2-3, with 8 positions matching TRBD2. CDR1 is SGHTA, CDR2 FQGTGA, per germline. There are 15 residues in the CDR3. V shed 7 bases and J 2 bases; nucleotides not matched to a gene: 8. CDR3 nucleotides: TGTGCCAGCATCGAGGCGGGGGGCCACACAGATACGCAGTATTTT. This encodes CASIEAGGHTDTQYF. Full variable domain (outside the CDR3, taken from reference TRBV7-3 and TRBJ2-3): GAGVSQTPSNKVTEKGKYVELRCDPISGHTALYWYRQSLGQGPEFLIYFQGTGAADDSGLPNDRFFAVRPEGSVSTLKIQRTERGDSAVYLCASIEAGGHTDTQYFGPGTRLTVL.

This chain connects TRBV7-9 to TRBJ1-2; D is possibly TRBD1 (6 bases). Trimming took off 1 base at V and 7 bases at J, with 16 bases between the two ends. CDR1 is SEHNR, CDR2 FQNEAQ, per germline (reference sequence). The CDR3 totals 15 residues. The CDR3 DNA reads TGTGCCAGCAGCTTAGAGGGTAGCGCAGGGGTTGGCTACACCTTC. Residues: CASSLEGSAGVGYTF.

The chain employs TRBV30 and TRBJ2-6; D might be TRBD1 (5 bases). The V gene's germline CDR1 is GTSNPN and CDR2 SVGIG (reference sequence). V lost 4 bases and J lost 4, with 14 bases in between. The CDR3 has 15 residues. CDR3 protein: CAWKGRGPGANVLTF. CDR3 nucleotide sequence: TGTGCCTGGAAGGGGCGAGGTCCCGGGGCCAACGTCCTGACTTTC.

For the CDR3, the DNA is TGTGCCAGTAGTCGAACACAGGTCGACTCCACCGGGGAGCTGTTTTTT. Encoded protein: CASSRTQVDSTGELFF. The J gene is TRBJ2-2, the V gene TRBV19; TRBD1 is a possible D gene (5 bases). Per germline, CDR1 LNHDA and CDR2 SQIVND (reference sequence). There are 16 residues in the CDR3. The V gene lost 5 bases and the J gene lost 4 bases, with 17 bases spanning the gap.

This sequence joins TRBV19 and TRBJ2-3; D might be TRBD2 (6 bases). The CDR3 loop spans 15 amino acids. Between the trimmed V and J ends, which lost 10 bases and 0 bases, there was a span of 17 bases. CDR1 LNHDA and CDR2 SQIVND come from the germline V gene (reference sequence). The CDR3 DNA is TGTGCCACCCAAGGGTGGGGGACTAGCACAGATACGCAGTATTTT. Protein sequence: CATQGWGTSTDTQYF. The entire variable domain, with the rest obtained from reference TRBV19 and TRBJ2-3, is as follows: DGGITQSPKYLFRKEGQNVTLSCEQNLNHDAMYWYRQDPGQGLRLIYYSQIVNDFQKGDIAEGYSVSREKKESFPLTVTSAQKNPTAFYLCATQGWGTSTDTQYFGPGTRLTVL.

V usage is TRBV15 and J usage is TRBJ1-5; D possibly corresponds to TRBD1 (5 bases). V lost 2 bases and J 2 bases, leaving 10 bases between the germline ends. The CDR3 has 15 amino acids. Germline V gene lookup returns CDR1 LNHNV and CDR2 YYDKDF (reference sequence). The CDR3 DNA reads as TGTGCCACCAGCAGACGGGGGGGAGGCAATCAGCCCCAGCATTTT. Protein sequence: CATSRRGGGNQPQHF.

The chain joins TRBV4-1 to TRBJ1-2; 10 bases agree with TRBD1. The CDR3 runs to 13 residues. The ends lost 5 bases at V and 6 bases at J; junction bases unmatched: 3. Germline assignment: CDR1 MGHRA and CDR2 YSYEKL. Here the CDR3 DNA reads TGCGCCAGCAGCTCCGGGACAGGGGATGGCTACACCTTC. As protein: CASSSGTGDGYTF.

This clone has a single count. The chain links TRBV11-2 to TRBJ1-2; 7 nucleotides match TRBD1. V was pared by 6 bases and J by 7 bases, with 8 bases of the junction left unmatched. This CDR3 has 13 residues. Germline loops: CDR1 SGHAT, CDR2 FQNNGV. The CDR3 loop is CASRDDRARGYTF. The CDR3 DNA is TGTGCCAGCAGAGACGACAGGGCACGTGGCTACACCTTC.

This clone was counted a single time. The gene calls are TRBV6-5 and TRBJ1-5; no reliable D call. This CDR3 contains 13 residues. CDR1 is MNHEY and CDR2 is SVGAGI in the germline V gene. V shed 8 bases and J shed 4 bases, with 12 bases lying between them. The CDR3 region is CASRPGKNQPQHF. CDR3 nucleotide sequence: TGTGCCAGCCGTCCGGGAAAGAATCAGCCCCAGCATTTT.

The gene calls are TRBV5-1 and TRBJ2-3; 16 bases are a match to TRBD2. This CDR3 is 19 amino acids long. The V segment lost 3 bases and the J segment 5 bases; nucleotides outside the gene matches: 12. The germline CDR1 and CDR2 sequences are SGHRS and YFSETQ. CDR3 nucleotide sequence: TGCGCCAGCAGCTCCTTCCCGGGACTAGCGGGGGGGCCCGGAGATACGCAGTATTTT. Its translation is CASSSFPGLAGGPGDTQYF.

The chain has TRBV18 and TRBJ1-4, with 7 positions matching TRBD1. CDR1 and CDR2 (germline): KGHSH, LQKENI. The CDR3 contains 13 residues. J lost 8 bases, V lost 2 bases, and 2 bases had no gene match. CDR3 coding DNA: TGTGCCAGCTCACCAACCAGGGGGGAAAAACTGTTTTTT. As protein: CASSPTRGEKLFF.

The chain combines TRBV27 with TRBJ2-3; 9 bases are a match to TRBD1. The ends lost 5 bases at V and 3 bases at J; junction bases unmatched: 6. Germline V gene sequence: CDR1 MNHEY, CDR2 SMNVEV (reference sequence). The CDR3 is 15 residues long. CDR3 in DNA: TGTGCCAGCAGTAAACAGGACAGGGGAACAGATACGCAGTATTTT. Its translation is CASSKQDRGTDTQYF.

The chain combines TRBV7-9 with TRBJ2-3; D is unresolved. This CDR3 spans 15 amino acids. Trimming took 1 base from V and 0 from J, leaving 8 bases between them. CDR1 is SEHNR, CDR2 FQNEAQ, per germline (reference sequence). CDR3 residues: CASSLVQSSTDTQYF. The CDR3 coding sequence is TGTGCCAGCAGCTTAGTTCAGTCTAGCACAGATACGCAGTATTTT.

The chain couples TRBV7-9 to TRBJ1-1; TRBD1 matches 7 bases. In germline, CDR1 is SEHNR, CDR2 FQNEAQ (reference sequence). Trimming cost V 3 bases and J 7 bases; bases outside gene matches: 14. CDR3 length: 16 amino acids. The CDR3 is CASSFSAPGGKGEAFF. The CDR3 DNA sequence: TGTGCCAGCAGCTTTTCGGCCCCAGGGGGGAAGGGTGAAGCTTTCTTT.

The gene calls are TRBV5-6 and TRBJ1-1; D call uncertain. CDR3 size: 14 residues. Per germline, CDR1 SGHDT and CDR2 YYEEEE. Trimming stripped 0 bases from V and 5 bases from J, with 11 bases between. The CDR3 sequence: CASSLVAGGTEAFF. DNA of the CDR3: TGTGCCAGCAGCTTGGTGGCGGGTGGGACTGAAGCTTTCTTT.

V and J are TRBV13 and TRBJ2-3; D gene uncertain. Germline assignment: CDR1 PRHDT and CDR2 FYEKMQ (reference sequence). Between the trimmed V and J ends, which lost 8 bases and 3 bases, there was a span of 6 bases. The length of the CDR3 is 11 residues. CDR3 amino acids: CASGTTDTQYF. The CDR3 bases are TGTGCCAGCGGCACGACAGATACGCAGTATTTT.

V and J are TRBV5-5 and TRBJ1-6; D is undetermined. V shed 0 bases and J shed 6 bases, with 16 bases lying between them. The CDR3 has 17 residues. Germline lookup yields CDR1 SGHKS and CDR2 YYEKEE (reference sequence). CDR3 loop: CASSLALTPTGNSPLHF. As DNA, the CDR3 is TGTGCCAGCAGCTTGGCCTTAACCCCAACGGGTAATTCACCCCTCCACTTT.

This chain joins TRBV19 and TRBJ1-6; D remains ambiguous. There are 13 residues in the CDR3. CDR1 is LNHDA and CDR2 is SQIVND in the germline V gene (reference sequence). V shed 10 bases and J shed 7 bases, with 14 bases lying between them. In nucleotides, the CDR3 is TGTGCCACCCGGCGGTATGAAAATTCACCCCTCCACTTT. Residues: CATRRYENSPLHF.

Notes on this clone: Germline and junction disagree at one end, which may indicate a read error. The chain carries TRBV29-1 and TRBJ1-1, with D uncertain. Germline-derived CDR1 and CDR2 are SQVTM and ANQGSEA. CDR3 length: 11 residues. The CDR3 spells CSVEGRTEALF. The CDR3 DNA follows: TGCAGCGTTGAGGGGAGGACTGAAGCTCTCTTT.

The genes are TRBV2 and TRBJ2-1; tentative D call: TRBD2 (6 bases). The germline V and J ends were trimmed by 1 base and 8 bases, with 21 bases remaining between them. The CDR3 covers 17 residues. Germline CDR1 is SNHLY and CDR2 is FYNNEI. CDR3 amino acids: CASSEGGGIPGAYEQFF. The CDR3 nucleotides are TGTGCCAGCAGTGAAGGGGGCGGGATCCCCGGGGCCTATGAGCAGTTCTTC.

J is TRBJ2-7 and V is TRBV7-2; the match to TRBD2 covers 15 bases. Unmatched junction bases numbered 7, after V lost 5 bases and J lost 5 bases. The CDR3 consists of 16 residues. Germline V gene data show CDR1 as SGHTA and CDR2 as FQGNSA. CDR3 DNA: TGTGCCAGCAGCCTTCGGACTAGCGGGGGGGCCCACGAGCAGTACTTC. Protein: CASSLRTSGGAHEQYF.

This chain uses TRBV15 with TRBJ2-7, with 7 bases matching TRBD1. Trimming took 3 bases from V and 3 from J; bases not matched to a gene: 5. Per germline, CDR1 LNHNV and CDR2 YYDKDF (reference sequence). This CDR3 has 14 residues. The CDR3 sequence is CATSSGTDGYEQYF. The CDR3, as DNA: TGTGCCACCAGCAGTGGGACAGACGGCTACGAGCAGTACTTC.

This clone was detected only once. J is TRBJ2-7 and V is TRBV10-2, with D hard to call. Germline V gene data show CDR1 as WSHSY and CDR2 as SAAADI. V gave up 3 bases and J gave up 5 bases, with 11 bases separating them. This CDR3 is built from 13 residues. The CDR3 DNA sequence: TGCGCCAGCAGTGACGAGTGGGCCCACGAGCAGTACTTC. This encodes CASSDEWAHEQYF.